These 18 T cell receptor beta chains were sequenced from one sample in a study of blood T cells in healthy people across ages. With a J-beta primer mix and a sample-barcoded 5' primer, a second PCR ran roughly 6 to 12 cycles. TCRdb fed the 5' RACE reads into MiXCR, producing one record per CDR3 protein. The sample yields hundreds of thousands of distinct CDR3 sequences, 55% to 70% seen once. The sequenced material came from blood. Receptors originate from a young man in good health.

This clonotype was observed many times. The V call is TRBV28, the J call TRBJ2-7; tentative D call: TRBD1 (6 bases). V was shortened by 6 bases and J by 0 bases, with 15 bases between the two germline ends. CDR1 is MDHEN and CDR2 is SYDVKM in the germline V gene. The CDR3 contains 15 residues. CDR3 loop: CASSPRQDSSYEQYF. CDR3 nucleotide sequence: TGTGCCAGCAGCCCGAGACAGGACAGCTCCTACGAGCAGTACTTC.

The V gene is TRBV5-6, the J gene TRBJ1-5; D is possibly TRBD1 (5 bases). The CDR3 contains 14 residues. Germline assignment: CDR1 SGHDT and CDR2 YYEEEE. Trimming cost V 4 bases and J 5 bases, with 13 bases left between them. CDR3: CASSKAQGDQPQHF. For the CDR3, the DNA is TGTGCCAGCAGCAAGGCTCAAGGGGATCAGCCCCAGCATTTT.

V and J are TRBV6-5 and TRBJ1-1; perhaps TRBD1 as D (5 bases). V shed 5 bases and J shed 3 bases, with 16 bases lying between them. The CDR3 loop spans 15 amino acids. Germline CDR1 reads MNHEY; CDR2 reads SVGAGI. This CDR3 is CASSPGGSRDTEAFF. In nucleotides, the CDR3 is TGTGCCAGCAGTCCCGGGGGTTCCCGTGACACTGAAGCTTTCTTT.

The J gene is TRBJ1-6, the V gene TRBV27, with D unclear. Per the germline V gene, CDR1 is MNHEY and CDR2 is SMNVEV (reference sequence). This CDR3 region has 17 residues. With 5 bases removed from V and 0 bases from J, the gap between germline ends came to 14 bases. The CDR3 loop reads CASSAIRSTSYNSPLHF. DNA of the CDR3: TGTGCCAGCAGTGCCATCAGGTCCACCTCCTATAATTCACCCCTCCACTTT.

The V call is TRBV28, the J call TRBJ2-1, with D possibly matching TRBD2 (6 bases). Germline loops: CDR1 MDHEN, CDR2 SYDVKM. The CDR3 length is 16 residues. The V gene lost 3 bases and the J gene lost 1 base, with 13 bases spanning the gap. DNA for the CDR3: TGTGCCAGCAGTTTTCAAGGGGAGGTTTCCTACAATGAGCAGTTCTTC. Translating gives CASSFQGEVSYNEQFF. The variable domain in full, with the rest retrieved from reference TRBV28 and TRBJ2-1, is DVKVTQSSRYLVKRTGEKVFLECVQDMDHENMFWYRQDPGLGLRLIYFSYDVKMKEKGDIPEGYSVSREKKERFSLILESASTNQTSMYLCASSFQGEVSYNEQFFGPGTRLTVL.

As for this clonotype: The germline gene is not matched at one end of the junction; a read error may be the cause. This chain links TRBV27 with TRBJ2-7; TRBD1 is a possible D gene (6 bases). CDR1 is MNHEY, CDR2 SMNVEV, per germline (reference sequence). The CDR3 is made up of 12 amino acids. The CDR3 here is CAGRGLYYEQYF. The CDR3 DNA is TGTGCCGGCAGGGGCCTTTACTACGAGCAGTACTTC.

The chain links TRBV30 to TRBJ2-4; D is perhaps TRBD1 (6 bases). The CDR3 loop spans 12 amino acids. Germline V lookup: CDR1 GTSNPN, CDR2 SVGIG (reference sequence). Trimming took off 0 bases at V and 12 bases at J, with 12 bases between the two ends. CDR3 amino acids: CAWSVIQGNQYF. CDR3 in DNA: TGTGCCTGGAGTGTAATACAGGGAAATCAGTACTTC.

The chain links TRBV6-1 to TRBJ1-5; weak D call: TRBD1 (5 bases). CDR1 is MNHNS and CDR2 is SASEGT in the germline V gene. The CDR3 covers 14 residues. V was shortened by 4 bases and J by 4 bases, with 11 bases between the two germline ends. Here the CDR3 reads CASSAGQINQPQHF. CDR3 DNA sequence: TGTGCCAGCAGTGCAGGGCAGATTAATCAGCCCCAGCATTTT.

This chain links TRBV13 with TRBJ2-3, with no clear D. Germline CDR1 and CDR2: PRHDT and FYEKMQ (reference sequence). The CDR3 is 12 amino acids. V lost 5 bases and J lost 6, with 9 bases in between. Here the CDR3 reads CASSVVGDTQYF. The CDR3 coding sequence is TGTGCCAGCAGCGTTGTGGGCGATACGCAGTATTTT.

This clonotype showed up just a few times. The chain recombines TRBV20-1 with TRBJ2-1; no firm D call. The germline CDR1 and CDR2 sequences are DFQATT and SNEGSKA (reference sequence). This CDR3 region has 15 residues. V was pared by 1 base and J by 2 bases, with 12 bases between. CDR3 in amino acids: CSARVRQRPYNEQFF. For the CDR3, the DNA is TGCAGTGCTAGAGTGAGGCAGCGCCCCTACAATGAGCAGTTCTTC.

This clonotype turned up a few times. This chain connects TRBV20-1 to TRBJ1-2, with a possible D match to TRBD1 (6 bases). The V end was cut by 3 bases, the J end by 5 bases, with 16 bases between. CDR1 and CDR2 from the germline V gene are DFQATT and SNEGSKA (reference sequence). This CDR3 is built from 14 residues. CDR3: CSARANRDGYGYTF. The CDR3 nucleotides are TGCAGTGCTAGGGCTAACAGGGATGGATATGGCTACACCTTC.

This CDR3 is CASTTGPGPRPQHF. The CDR3 nucleotides are TGTGCCAGCACGACAGGACCGGGCCCTCGGCCCCAGCATTTT. This rearrangement joins TRBV6-1 to TRBJ1-5; maybe TRBD1 (6 bases). The CDR3 spans 14 residues. Trimming pared 7 bases from V and 9 bases from J, leaving 19 bases between. Per germline, CDR1 MNHNS and CDR2 SASEGT.

The chain employs TRBV9 and TRBJ1-2; no reliable D call. Germline CDR1 and CDR2: SGDLS and YYNGEE. V lost 0 bases, J lost 4 bases, and 19 bases lay in between. The CDR3 spans 17 residues. As DNA, the CDR3 is TGTGCCAGCAGCGTAGGCGGAGGTGGAGGGCCCCTCTATGGCTACACCTTC. This sequence encodes CASSVGGGGGPLYGYTF.

V gene TRBV9 combines with J gene TRBJ2-5, with D tentatively TRBD2 (5 bases). The CDR3 extends over 18 amino acids. Trimming removed 4 bases at V and 0 bases at J, with 22 bases between. Looked up from germline, CDR1 is SGDLS and CDR2 is YYNGEE. CDR3 nucleotide sequence: TGTGCCAGCAGCTTATGGCCCCTGGACTCGTTGTACCAAGAGACCCAGTACTTC. Amino acid sequence: CASSLWPLDSLYQETQYF.

The CDR3 nucleotides read TGTGCCAGCAGCATCGGGACTAGCGGTGACGATGAGCAGTTCTTC. The encoded protein is CASSIGTSGDDEQFF. V and J are TRBV11-2 and TRBJ2-1, with TRBD2 identical over 11 bases. Germline lookup yields CDR1 SGHAT and CDR2 FQNNGV. This CDR3 is built from 15 residues. J lost 8 bases, V lost 5 bases, and 8 bases had no gene match.

This clonotype occurred a few times. V gene TRBV7-2 combines with J gene TRBJ2-5, with TRBD2 matching 7 bases. This CDR3 spans 14 amino acids. V lost 5 bases and J lost 2; bases outside the gene matches: 5. Germline CDR1 and CDR2: SGHTA and FQGNSA. The CDR3 DNA follows: TGTGCCAGCAGCACCGCGGGGGAACAAGAGACCCAGTACTTC. It yields the protein CASSTAGEQETQYF.

This clonotype appeared a few times. CDR3 amino acids: CSATLQGSYGYTF. CDR3 DNA: TGCAGCGCGACTCTACAGGGCTCTTATGGCTACACCTTC. The rearrangement links TRBV29-1 to TRBJ1-2; tentatively, D is TRBD1 (6 bases). CDR1 is SQVTM, CDR2 ANQGSEA, per germline. The CDR3 totals 13 residues. Trimming took off 7 bases at V and 5 bases at J, with 17 bases between the two ends.

This sequence joins TRBV7-8 and TRBJ1-1; D is uncertain. The CDR3 covers 14 residues. Germline loops: CDR1 SGHVS, CDR2 FQNEAQ. The ends were cut back, 7 bases at V and 3 bases at J, with 15 bases in the middle. The CDR3 loop reads CASTYENKDTEAFF. CDR3 sequence (DNA): TGTGCCAGCACCTATGAAAATAAGGACACTGAAGCTTTCTTT.